Given below is one TCR beta chain in context. Original analysis: How many nucleated cells were present was estimated from reference gene primer amplification. Assay used: immunoSEQ multiplex PCR; TCRdb lists only in-frame clones, some missing. V, J and clone size are those of that table, while D and trimming were read from the DNA. The sample contains hundreds of thousands of clones, 70% to 85% of which appear only once. This sample stems from a study of blood T cell repertoires in COVID-19. Overall study: Whether acute or convalescent, the COVID-19 samples came from the United States, Italy and Spain.

The specimen was peripheral blood. This TCR came from a woman at least 80 years old with active or convalescent COVID-19.

CDR3 region: CASSLETGGMNTEAFF. The CDR3 DNA follows: TGTGCCAGCAGCTTGGAGACAGGGGGCATGAACACTGAAGCTTTCTTT. The V gene is TRBV5-8, the J gene TRBJ1-1; TRBD1 aligns across 10 bases. Germline trimming cut 0 bases from V and 0 bases from J; bases unmatched to any gene: 2. The germline gives CDR1 SGHTS, CDR2 YDEGEE. The CDR3 length is 16 residues.